Presented here are 28 T cell receptor beta chains from one specimen sequenced in a study of OX40 agonist ivuxolimab in advanced cancers. The assay was immunoSEQ multiplex PCR, and TCRdb's table has in-frame clones only and misses some. The sample has 60,000 to 75,000 clones; 91% are singletons. The source material was CD4+ or CD8+ T cells sorted from blood, sampled in a trial of the OX40 agonist ivuxolimab. Source of these receptors: an adult with an advanced solid tumor such as melanoma, head and neck, liver or kidney cancer.

CDR3 protein: CASSVEGGVYTDTQYF. The CDR3 DNA is TGTGCCAGCAGCGTAGAAGGGGGAGTATACACAGATACGCAGTATTTT. V usage is TRBV9 and J usage is TRBJ2-3, with D tentatively TRBD1 (6 bases). V gave up 0 bases and J gave up 2 bases, with 13 bases separating them. The germline CDR1 and CDR2 sequences are SGDLS and YYNGEE. The CDR3 has 16 residues.

The J gene is TRBJ2-1, the V gene TRBV2, with 8 bases aligning to TRBD2. The CDR3 consists of 14 residues. Per germline, CDR1 SNHLY and CDR2 FYNNEI. J lost 7 bases, V lost 4 bases, and 6 bases had no gene match. CDR3 in amino acids: CASSGGLARNEQFF. CDR3 in DNA: TGTGCCAGCAGTGGTGGACTAGCCCGGAATGAGCAGTTCTTC.

This rearrangement joins TRBV27 to TRBJ2-2; D gene ambiguous. V was clipped by 4 bases and J by 0 bases, with 3 bases between them. The CDR3 loop spans 13 amino acids. Germline V gives CDR1 MNHEY, CDR2 SMNVEV (reference sequence). CDR3 DNA sequence: TGTGCCAGCAGTTCCGCGAACACCGGGGAGCTGTTTTTT. Protein sequence: CASSSANTGELFF.

This clone rates as large. V and J are TRBV7-9 and TRBJ2-3; 7 bases match TRBD2. V dropped 5 bases and J dropped 3; count of bases not matched to a gene: 14. This CDR3 is 17 amino acids long. Germline V gene sequence: CDR1 SEHNR, CDR2 FQNEAQ (reference sequence). DNA for the CDR3: TGTGCCAGCAGCCCCCTAGGGAGGGGCGGGGGAACAGATACGCAGTATTTT. This sequence encodes CASSPLGRGGGTDTQYF.

The chain recombines TRBV9 with TRBJ2-1; TRBD2 aligns across 7 bases. After removal of 4 bases from V and 3 bases from J, the junction contained 10 bases not matched to a gene. The CDR3 is made up of 16 amino acids. Germline CDR1 SGDLS, CDR2 YYNGEE. The CDR3 spells CASSPEAGAYYNEQFF. The CDR3 DNA sequence: TGTGCCAGCAGCCCAGAGGCGGGAGCTTACTACAATGAGCAGTTCTTC.

V and J are TRBV2 and TRBJ2-7; D possibly corresponds to TRBD2 (6 bases). This CDR3 has 12 amino acids. Germline V CDR1 and CDR2: SNHLY, FYNNEI. DNA for the CDR3: TGTGCAGCAAGGAGGGAGATGTACGAGCAGTACGTC. Protein sequence: CAARREMYEQYV.

This clone showed up just once. The chain is built from TRBV18 and TRBJ2-5; D unresolved. CDR1 is KGHSH and CDR2 is LQKENI in the germline V gene. Trimming removed 0 bases at V and 1 base at J, with 6 bases between. This CDR3 spans 14 amino acids. The CDR3 sequence is CASSPPLLQETQYF. The CDR3 region has the DNA TGTGCCAGCTCACCACCGCTCCTCCAAGAGACCCAGTACTTC.

The chain links TRBV5-1 to TRBJ2-2; TRBD1 might be the D (5 bases). The CDR3 is made up of 16 amino acids. V lost 3 bases to trimming and J lost 2 bases, with 14 bases between them. Germline V lookup: CDR1 SGHRS, CDR2 YFSETQ. The CDR3 reads CASSWYRSPNTGELFF. In DNA form, the CDR3 reads TGCGCCAGCAGCTGGTACAGGAGCCCAAACACCGGGGAGCTGTTTTTT. Full variable domain (rest looked up from reference TRBV5-1 and TRBJ2-2): KAGVTQTPRYLIKTRGQQVTLSCSPISGHRSVSWYQQTPGQGLQFLFEYFSETQRNKGNFPGRFSGRQFSNSRSEMNVSTLELGDSALYLCASSWYRSPNTGELFFGEGSRLTVL.

This clone was counted between two and nine times. This rearrangement joins TRBV6-6 to TRBJ1-1; D gene uncertain. From germline, CDR1 is MNHNY and CDR2 SVGAGI (reference sequence). This CDR3 is built from 12 residues. The V and J ends lost 5 bases and 6 bases respectively, with 10 bases between them. The CDR3 reads CASSTTVAEAFF. CDR3 nucleotides: TGTGCCAGCAGTACGACGGTCGCTGAAGCTTTCTTT.

The DNA for the CDR3 is TGTGCCACCAGCAGAGAAGAGAACGTACAGCCCCAGCATTTT. Translating gives CATSREENVQPQHF. V and J are TRBV15 and TRBJ1-5, with D unresolved. The germline V gene has CDR1 LNHNV and CDR2 YYDKDF (reference sequence). The CDR3 length is 14 residues. Between the trimmed V and J ends, which lost 0 bases and 7 bases, there was a span of 10 bases.

The chain is built from TRBV29-1 and TRBJ2-1, with unresolved D. The CDR3 sequence is 10 residues long. Germline assignment: CDR1 SQVTM and CDR2 ANQGSEA. V dropped 3 bases and J dropped 9 bases, with 6 bases sitting between them. CDR3 sequence: CSVEGLEQFF. The CDR3 nucleotides are TGCAGCGTTGAGGGCCTTGAGCAGTTCTTC.

In nucleotides, the CDR3 is TGCGCCAGCAGCCAAGTCGCTCCCGATGAGCAGTTCTTC. Residues: CASSQVAPDEQFF. The rearrangement joins TRBV4-1 to TRBJ2-1, with D uncertain. The CDR3 has 13 amino acids. Germline V gene data show CDR1 as MGHRA and CDR2 as YSYEKL. The V gene lost 1 base and the J gene lost 8 bases, with 9 bases spanning the gap.

This clone was detected a few times. This chain uses TRBV4-1 with TRBJ2-2; D is ambiguous. The V end lost 4 bases, the J end lost 4 bases, and 10 bases lay between the germline ends. Germline V gene sequence: CDR1 MGHRA, CDR2 YSYEKL. The CDR3 loop spans 14 amino acids. The CDR3 is CASSPGEATGELFF. The DNA of the CDR3 is TGCGCCAGCAGCCCGGGCGAGGCCACCGGGGAGCTGTTTTTT.

The CDR3 DNA follows: TGTGCCAGCAGTAGGAAGGGGACTAGCACAGATACGCAGTATTTT. Translation: CASSRKGTSTDTQYF. This chain uses TRBV28 with TRBJ2-3; D is possibly TRBD2 (6 bases). Trimming left V 5 bases short and J 0 bases short, with 12 bases between. There are 15 residues in the CDR3. CDR1 is MDHEN and CDR2 is SYDVKM in the germline V gene.

V gene TRBV2 combines with J gene TRBJ1-1, with D possibly being TRBD1 (6 bases). This CDR3 comprises 14 residues. Germline V CDR1 and CDR2: SNHLY, FYNNEI. The V end was cut by 9 bases, the J end by 2 bases, with 16 bases between. CDR3 sequence (DNA): TGTGCCAGGGCCAGCAGGGGTCTTAACACTGAAGCTTTCTTT. This translates into CARASRGLNTEAFF.

V usage is TRBV27 and J usage is TRBJ2-7; possibly TRBD2 for D (7 bases). The CDR3 is made up of 16 amino acids. Per germline, CDR1 MNHEY and CDR2 SMNVEV (reference sequence). With 2 bases removed from V and 3 bases from J, the gap between germline ends came to 17 bases. CDR3 residues: CASSLGPGGGGYEQYF. CDR3 coding DNA: TGTGCCAGCAGTTTAGGGCCCGGCGGGGGCGGCTACGAGCAGTACTTC.

This chain links TRBV30 with TRBJ2-1, with unresolved D. With 2 bases removed from V and 2 bases from J, the gap between germline ends came to 7 bases. CDR3 size: 13 residues. Germline assignment: CDR1 GTSNPN and CDR2 SVGIG (reference sequence). CDR3 in amino acids: CAWSSTAYNEQFF. DNA for the CDR3: TGTGCCTGGAGTAGCACAGCCTACAATGAGCAGTTCTTC.

The rearrangement links TRBV7-3 to TRBJ2-7; TRBD1 aligns across 8 bases. The CDR3 contains 11 residues. CDR1 is SGHTA, CDR2 FQGTGA, per germline. V was pared by 5 bases and J by 12 bases, with 6 bases of the junction left unmatched. The CDR3 region is CASSSTGGGYV. CDR3 nucleotide sequence: TGTGCCAGCAGCAGCACAGGGGGTGGGTACGTC.

This clone has only a few counts. The chain has TRBV2 and TRBJ2-3; tentative D call: TRBD2 (5 bases). CDR1 is SNHLY and CDR2 is FYNNEI in the germline V gene. Trimming took 3 bases from V and 0 from J, leaving 13 bases between them. CDR3 size: 16 residues. CDR3 DNA sequence: TGTGCCAGCAGTGAGTTTCCTAGCCTAAGCACAGATACGCAGTATTTT. Its translation is CASSEFPSLSTDTQYF.

V gene TRBV27 combines with J gene TRBJ2-1, with TRBD2 matching over 9 bases. The CDR3 contains 18 residues. Unmatched junction bases numbered 16, after V lost 2 bases and J lost 8 bases. Looked up from germline, CDR1 is MNHEY and CDR2 is SMNVEV (reference sequence). Here the CDR3 reads CASSLRGILAGIRDEQFF. The CDR3 nucleotides are TGTGCCAGCAGTTTAAGGGGCATCCTAGCGGGAATTAGGGATGAGCAGTTCTTC.

The chain has TRBV7-9 and TRBJ1-3, with no clear D. V lost 5 bases and J lost 2, with 10 bases in between. CDR1 is SEHNR and CDR2 is FQNEAQ in the germline V gene (reference sequence). This CDR3 spans 14 amino acids. CDR3 sequence: CASSQTGPGNTIYF. The CDR3 bases are TGTGCCAGCAGCCAGACGGGTCCTGGAAACACCATATATTTT.

The chain employs TRBV5-1 and TRBJ1-4; D gene uncertain. CDR1 and CDR2 (germline): SGHRS, YFSETQ. Trimming took 5 bases from V and 7 from J, leaving 15 bases between them. This CDR3 is built from 14 residues. The DNA for the CDR3 is TGCGCCAGCAGTGAGGGCCTTTCGGGTGAAAAACTGTTTTTT. Its translation is CASSEGLSGEKLFF. Full variable domain (remainder filled in from reference TRBV5-1 and TRBJ1-4): KAGVTQTPRYLIKTRGQQVTLSCSPISGHRSVSWYQQTPGQGLQFLFEYFSETQRNKGNFPGRFSGRQFSNSRSEMNVSTLELGDSALYLCASSEGLSGEKLFFGSGTQLSVL.

The V and J genes are TRBV4-1 and TRBJ1-2; TRBD1 aligns across 9 bases. CDR1 is MGHRA, CDR2 YSYEKL, per germline. The CDR3 consists of 16 residues. Germline trimming cut 0 bases from V and 7 bases from J; bases unmatched to any gene: 9. CDR3 residues: CASSQDVGTGTRGYTF. For the CDR3, the DNA is TGCGCCAGCAGCCAAGATGTGGGGACAGGGACTCGTGGCTACACCTTC.

This clone appeared a single time. The rearrangement uses TRBV5-4 and TRBJ2-7, with D perhaps matching TRBD2 (6 bases). CDR1 SGHNT and CDR2 YYREEE come from the germline V gene (reference sequence). This CDR3 is built from 14 residues. V was pared by 4 bases and J by 3 bases, with 14 bases between. This CDR3 is CASSVRDSHYEQYF. The CDR3 DNA sequence: TGTGCCAGCAGCGTACGGGACTCCCACTACGAGCAGTACTTC.

The chain recombines TRBV7-9 with TRBJ2-5; D remains ambiguous. This CDR3 region has 13 residues. Trimming removed 4 bases from V and 5 bases from J, with 11 bases in between. Germline V gives CDR1 SEHNR, CDR2 FQNEAQ (reference sequence). CDR3 region: CASSSLIWETQYF. The CDR3 DNA sequence: TGTGCCAGCAGCTCATTAATTTGGGAGACCCAGTACTTC.

Only one count was recorded for this clone. The rearrangement joins TRBV6-5 to TRBJ2-7, with TRBD1 identical over 9 bases. Germline V lookup: CDR1 MNHEY, CDR2 SVGAGI. The CDR3 length is 15 residues. V lost 5 bases to trimming and J lost 0 bases; unmatched junction nucleotides: 5. DNA of the CDR3: TGTGCCAGCAGTACCGGGACAGGGAGCTCCTACGAGCAGTACTTC. Its protein is CASSTGTGSSYEQYF.

The genes are TRBV7-9 and TRBJ2-7; D is unclear. Germline V gene sequence: CDR1 SEHNR, CDR2 FQNEAQ (reference sequence). Trimming took off 6 bases at V and 3 bases at J, with 12 bases between the two ends. The CDR3 loop spans 13 amino acids. CDR3 in amino acids: CASSLPLNYEQYF. In nucleotides, the CDR3 is TGTGCCAGCAGTTTACCCTTAAACTACGAGCAGTACTTC.

This chain connects TRBV4-1 to TRBJ2-1; TRBD2 aligns across 8 bases. J lost 10 bases, V lost 1 base, and 0 bases had no gene match. Germline CDR1 is MGHRA and CDR2 is YSYEKL. The CDR3 runs 12 residues. For the CDR3, the DNA is TGCGCCAGCAGCCAAGTAGCGGGGGAGCAGTTCTTC. Residues: CASSQVAGEQFF.